The 13 T cell receptor beta chains given below trace back to one sample, sequenced in a study of blood T cell repertoires in COVID-19. Using immunoSEQ multiplex PCR, the repertoire was profiled, and TCRdb retains in-frame clones only, with some absent. The data show 220,000 or so clones, roughly four fifths seen once. Sequencing input: peripheral blood. Receptors originate from a woman aged 80 or older with COVID-19, enrolled during active disease.

The gene calls are TRBV10-3 and TRBJ2-6; 7 nucleotides agree with TRBD1. This CDR3 has 20 residues. V gave up 0 bases and J gave up 0 bases; unmatched junction bases: 11. The germline gives CDR1 ENHRY, CDR2 SYGVKD. The CDR3 loop is CAISESVGHTGVSGANVLTF. The CDR3 DNA reads as TGTGCCATCAGTGAGTCAGTTGGACATACAGGGGTCTCTGGGGCCAACGTCCTGACTTTC.

This clone was found once. The chain carries TRBV14 and TRBJ1-2, with 7 bases matching TRBD1. The CDR3 runs 17 residues. Germline CDR1 reads SGHDN; CDR2 reads FVKESK. Trimming removed 2 bases from V and 1 base from J; junction bases left unmatched: 10. The CDR3 region has the DNA TGTGCCAGCAGCCAATACGGGACAGCGGGGGTTAACTATGGCTACACCTTC. It is translated as CASSQYGTAGVNYGYTF.

The chain recombines TRBV19 with TRBJ2-2, with a tentative D call TRBD1 (5 bases). V lost 2 bases and J lost 6, with 10 bases in between. From germline, CDR1 is LNHDA and CDR2 SQIVND (reference sequence). This CDR3 spans 14 amino acids. The CDR3 bases are TGTGCCAGTAGTATATCCAACAGGCCCGGGGAGCTGTTTTTT. This gives the protein CASSISNRPGELFF.

V gene TRBV7-6 combines with J gene TRBJ1-2; possibly TRBD1 for D (6 bases). This CDR3 has 13 residues. CDR1 and CDR2 from the germline V gene are SGHVS and FNYEAQ. The V end was cut by 5 bases, the J end by 8 bases, with 15 bases between. CDR3 DNA sequence: TGTGCCAGCAGCAATACAGGGATAGGGGGCTACACCTTC. Translated: CASSNTGIGGYTF.

The J gene is TRBJ2-7, the V gene TRBV30; D may be TRBD2 (5 bases). The CDR3 sequence is 13 residues long. Trimming removed 7 bases from V and 3 bases from J, with 16 bases in between. CDR1 is GTSNPN, CDR2 SVGIG, per germline (reference sequence). CDR3 nucleotide sequence: TGTGCCTCCTCTTCCAGCGGCAACTACGAGCAGTACTTC. Protein: CASSSSGNYEQYF.

The V call is TRBV19, the J call TRBJ2-1; 8 bases are shared with TRBD2. Germline V gene data show CDR1 as LNHDA and CDR2 as SQIVND (reference sequence). The CDR3 sequence is 15 residues long. After removal of 5 bases from V and 8 bases from J, the junction contained 11 bases not matched to a gene. The CDR3 DNA reads TGTGCCAGTAGTGTCCCGGGACTAGGGAACGATGAGCAGTTCTTC. Translation gives CASSVPGLGNDEQFF.

This clone was recorded once. A junction end diverges from the germline sequence, so it may reflect a read error. The chain joins TRBV6-6 to TRBJ1-4, with a tentative D call TRBD1 (6 bases). Germline V gene sequence: CDR1 MNHNY, CDR2 SVGAGI (reference sequence). This CDR3 spans 16 amino acids. The CDR3 sequence: CVSSYSSGAGNEKLFF. The CDR3 nucleotides are TGTGTCAGCAGTTACTCTTCAGGGGCTGGTAATGAAAAACTGTTTTTT.

The chain recombines TRBV7-9 with TRBJ1-2; D is possibly TRBD1 (5 bases). Trimming stripped 0 bases from V and 2 bases from J, with 10 bases between. Germline CDR1 and CDR2: SEHNR and FQNEAQ (reference sequence). The CDR3 totals 15 residues. CDR3 DNA sequence: TGTGCCAGCAGCTTAGCCCAGGGCAGAAACTATGGCTACACCTTC. Translating gives CASSLAQGRNYGYTF.

This clone was observed once. The rearrangement uses TRBV29-1 and TRBJ1-1; 8 bases fit TRBD1. Germline V gives CDR1 SQVTM, CDR2 ANQGSEA. V dropped 7 bases and J dropped 4; count of bases not matched to a gene: 5. This CDR3 is built from 12 residues. The CDR3 nucleotides read TGCAGCGGGCAGGGGGCAGGCACTGAAGCTTTCTTT. Its protein product is CSGQGAGTEAFF.

The genes are TRBV9 and TRBJ2-7; 9 bases are a match to TRBD2. The CDR3 sequence is 16 residues long. The V gene end was trimmed by 0 bases and the J gene end by 4 bases; junction bases not matched to a gene: 8. The germline CDR1 and CDR2 sequences are SGDLS and YYNGEE. The CDR3 spells CASSVGVAGELYEQYF. The CDR3 nucleotides are TGTGCCAGCAGCGTAGGAGTAGCGGGAGAGCTTTACGAGCAGTACTTC.

The V gene is TRBV5-1, the J gene TRBJ2-5; 10 bases fit TRBD1. Trimming at V came to 4 bases and at J to 3 bases, leaving 3 bases not matched to a gene. From germline, CDR1 is SGHRS and CDR2 YFSETQ. The CDR3 covers 14 residues. The CDR3 loop is CASSPGTGEETQYF. DNA of the CDR3: TGCGCCAGCAGCCCCGGGACAGGGGAAGAGACCCAGTACTTC.

The chain carries TRBV28 and TRBJ1-2; 7 bases agree with TRBD1. Germline lookup yields CDR1 MDHEN and CDR2 SYDVKM. The CDR3 has 14 amino acids. V trimming: 5 bases; J trimming: 7 bases; junction bases outside the gene matches: 10. The CDR3 here is CASSDRVGARGYTF. The CDR3 coding sequence is TGTGCCAGCAGTGACAGGGTAGGGGCTCGTGGCTACACCTTC.

The V call is TRBV29-1, the J call TRBJ1-1, with 9 nucleotides matching TRBD1. This CDR3 spans 14 amino acids. V dropped 6 bases and J dropped 3; count of bases not matched to a gene: 8. The germline V gene has CDR1 SQVTM and CDR2 ANQGSEA. CDR3 in DNA: TGCAGCGTCCGCCCGGGACAGGGTGACACTGAAGCTTTCTTT. It translates to CSVRPGQGDTEAFF.